This TCR beta chain derives from a study of OX40 agonist ivuxolimab in advanced cancers. About the investigation overall: Ivuxolimab was a fully human IgG2 agonistic monoclonal antibody targeting the costimulatory receptor OX40 (CD134). Intravenous ivuxolimab was administered to patients every 2 weeks at six dose levels: 0.01, 0.1, 0.3, 1.5, 3 and 10 mg/kg. Of the 50 to 55 patients in dose escalation, about 20 had hepatocellular carcinoma, about 15 had melanoma, 9 had renal cell carcinoma and 9 had head and neck cancer. A male proportion of roughly 85% and a mean age of around 60 years, ranging from about 23 to 79, were recorded for the dose-escalation cohort. Patients were allowed to have had prior anti-PD-1, anti-PD-L1 or anti-CTLA-4 therapy, and around 37% of the dose-escalation patients had previously received checkpoint inhibitors. Partial responses were achieved by three dose-escalation patients, of whom one had hepatocellular carcinoma and two had cutaneous melanoma. Peripheral TCRbeta sequencing aimed to test whether ivuxolimab altered TCR sequence diversity and caused clonal T-cell expansion. The paper reports the monotherapy dose-escalation portion (N of about 52 patients) of the phase I ivuxolimab trial.

Patients with a history of autoimmune disease or receiving systemic immunosuppression were excluded from the trial. Peripheral blood for TCR sequencing was collected from all dose cohorts at baseline, on cycle 4 day 1, and on cycle 7 day 1. Samples were obtained from an open-label, multicenter, first-in-human phase I dose-escalation trial of ivuxolimab. Adults with locally advanced or metastatic melanoma, renal cell, hepatocellular, or head and neck squamous cell carcinoma were enrolled in the trial. Before TCR sequencing, CD4+ T cells and CD8+ T cells were sorted from peripheral blood as separate populations. Concerning this clone: Its antigen remains unidentified. Base-call qualities are not available, and no considerably larger clone is one nucleotide away.

From cysteine to phenylalanine, the CDR3 is 17 amino acids long. Kept here is only the CDR3 DNA, which spans 51 bases and is read in frame from base 1. Sequences KGHSH (CDR1) and LQKENI (CDR2) are obtained from the germline V gene. The germline V end is reduced by 2 bases and the J end by 5 bases; junction bases left unmatched: 13. Paper-wide results and their limitations: After ivuxolimab, more expanded clones were found on average in CD8+ T cells than in CD4+ T cells. At doses from 0.1 to 3.0 mg/kg, clonal expansion was seen in both CD4+ and CD8+ blood T cells between baseline and week 6. Which antigens the clonally expanded peripheral T cells were specific for was not determined. Low levels of normalized T-cell clonal expansion were also shown by some nonresponding patients. In partial responders in the 0.1-3.0 mg/kg groups, normalized peripheral clonal expansion was found to be among the lowest, especially among CD8+ T cells.

For sequencing of the TCRbeta CDR3 region, genomic DNA was extracted from the sorted cells. The immunoSEQ Assay was used for sequencing of TCRbeta CDR3 regions. Not all clones reach the TCRdb copy of this immuneACCESS table, which keeps in-frame sequences only. Checked studies attribute under half of the gap to unresolved V genes and leave the rest unexplained. The sample contains under 65,000 clones, roughly 85% of them found a single time. 0.35% of the sample belongs to the ten largest clones. The chain couples TRBV18 to TRBJ2-5; 8 middle bases align to TRBD2. Sequenced here: CD4+ or CD8+ T cells sorted from blood, sampled in a trial of the OX40 agonist ivuxolimab. The clonotype was recovered from an adult with an advanced solid tumor such as melanoma, head and neck, liver or kidney cancer. The sequenced DNA: TGTGCCAGCTCACCAGGGCGGGGGGCTCTCGACCGGGAGACCCAGTACTTC. Its protein reads: CASSPGRGALDRETQYF.